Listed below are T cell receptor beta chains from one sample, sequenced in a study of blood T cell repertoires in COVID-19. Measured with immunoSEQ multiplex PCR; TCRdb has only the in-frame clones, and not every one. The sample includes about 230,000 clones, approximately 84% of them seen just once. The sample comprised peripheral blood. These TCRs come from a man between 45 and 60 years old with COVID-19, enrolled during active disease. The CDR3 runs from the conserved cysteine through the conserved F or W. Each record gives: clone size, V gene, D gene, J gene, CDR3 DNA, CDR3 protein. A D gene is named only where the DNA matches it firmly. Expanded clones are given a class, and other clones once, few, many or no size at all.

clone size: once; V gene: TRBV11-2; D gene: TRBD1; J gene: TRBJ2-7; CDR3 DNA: TGTGCCAGCAGCCCTCGACAGGGATCCTACGAGCAGTACTTC; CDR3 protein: CASSPRQGSYEQYF
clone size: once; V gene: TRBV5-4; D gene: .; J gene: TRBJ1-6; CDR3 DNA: TGTGCCAGCAGCTCGACAGGAGTTTATAATTCACCCCTCCACTTT; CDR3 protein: CASSSTGVYNSPLHF
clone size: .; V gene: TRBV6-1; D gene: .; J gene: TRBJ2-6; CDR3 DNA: TGTGCCAGCAGTGAACGGCAGGGGCCGCGGGCTGGGGCCAACGTCCTGACTTTC; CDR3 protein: CASSERQGPRAGANVLTF
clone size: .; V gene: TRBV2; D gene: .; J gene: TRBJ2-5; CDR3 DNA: TGTGCCAGCAGTGAGGACAACAGGGAGACCCAGTACTTC; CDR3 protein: CASSEDNRETQYF
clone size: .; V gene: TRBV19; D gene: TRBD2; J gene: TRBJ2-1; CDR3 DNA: TGTGCCAGTAGTATAGTGGGGAGTAGCGGGAGCTCCTACAATGAGCAGTTCTTC; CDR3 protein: CASSIVGSSGSSYNEQFF
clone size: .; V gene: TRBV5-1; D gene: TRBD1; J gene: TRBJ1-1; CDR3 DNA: TGCGCCAGCAGCTTGGGTACAGGGGCTGAAGCTTTCTTT; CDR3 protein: CASSLGTGAEAFF
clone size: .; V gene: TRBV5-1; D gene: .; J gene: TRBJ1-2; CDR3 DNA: TGCGCCAGCAGCCCAGGCGACAGTTTTTATGGCTACACCTTC; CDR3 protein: CASSPGDSFYGYTF
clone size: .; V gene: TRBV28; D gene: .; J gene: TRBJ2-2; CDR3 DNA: TGTGCCAGCAGTTGGGACAAACGGTACACCGGGGAGCTGTTTTTT; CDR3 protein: CASSWDKRYTGELFF
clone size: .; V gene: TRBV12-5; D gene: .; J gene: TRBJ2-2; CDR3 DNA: TGTGCTAGTGGTTCCCGCTTGACAGGATCGAACACCGGGGAGCTGTTTTTT; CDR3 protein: CASGSRLTGSNTGELFF
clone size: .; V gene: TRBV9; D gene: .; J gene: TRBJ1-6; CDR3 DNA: TGTGCCAGCAGCTCCACGACAGGCCGTAATTCACCCCTCCACTTT; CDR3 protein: CASSSTTGRNSPLHF
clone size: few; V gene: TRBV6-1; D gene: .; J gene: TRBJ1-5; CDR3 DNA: TGTGCCAGCAGTGAAATAACCGGAGGCAATCAGCCCCAGCATTTT; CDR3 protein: CASSEITGGNQPQHF
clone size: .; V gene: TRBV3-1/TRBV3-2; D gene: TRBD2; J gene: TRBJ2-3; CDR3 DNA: TGTGCCAGCAGCCAACCCGGACTAGCGGAGCCCCCGTATTTT; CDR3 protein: CASSQPGLAEPPYF
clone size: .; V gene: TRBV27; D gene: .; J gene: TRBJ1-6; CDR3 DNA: TGTGCCAGCAGCCCAGGAAGGGGCGTCTCCTATAATTCACCCCTCCACTTT; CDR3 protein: CASSPGRGVSYNSPLHF
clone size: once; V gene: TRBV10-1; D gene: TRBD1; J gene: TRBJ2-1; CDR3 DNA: TGCGCCAGCAGTGGGCCAGGGGGACATGAGCAGTTCTTC; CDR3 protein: CASSGPGGHEQFF
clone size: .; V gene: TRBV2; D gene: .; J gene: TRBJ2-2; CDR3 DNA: TGTGCCAGCAGACCCGACAGGACGAACACCGGGGAGCTGTTTTTT; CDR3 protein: CASRPDRTNTGELFF
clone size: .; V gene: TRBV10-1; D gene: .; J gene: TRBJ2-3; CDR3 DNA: TGCGCCAGCAGTAAAGTCCGGGGGGATACGCAGTATTTT; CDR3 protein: CASSKVRGDTQYF
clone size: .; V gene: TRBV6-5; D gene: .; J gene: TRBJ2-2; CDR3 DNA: TGTGCCAGCAGTCCCGGACAGTTCACCGGGGAGCTGTTTTTT; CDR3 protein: CASSPGQFTGELFF
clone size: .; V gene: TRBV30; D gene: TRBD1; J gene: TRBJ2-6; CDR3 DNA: TGTGCCTGGAGCCAAATCGGACAGGGGTTAGGCGTCCTGACTTTC; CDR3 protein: CAWSQIGQGLGVLTF
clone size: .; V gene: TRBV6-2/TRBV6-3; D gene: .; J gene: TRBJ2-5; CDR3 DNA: TGTGCCAGCACCCCGAGGCTCTACCAAGAGACCCAGTACTTC; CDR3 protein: CASTPRLYQETQYF
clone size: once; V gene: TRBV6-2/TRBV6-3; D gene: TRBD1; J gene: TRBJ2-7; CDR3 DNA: TGTGCCAGCAGTAAATCGGGACAGGGGTACGAGCAGTACTTC; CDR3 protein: CASSKSGQGYEQYF
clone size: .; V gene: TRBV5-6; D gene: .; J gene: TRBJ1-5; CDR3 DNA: TGTGCCAGCAGCTCTTACAGTAGACCCAATCAGCCCCAGCATTTT; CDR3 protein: CASSSYSRPNQPQHF
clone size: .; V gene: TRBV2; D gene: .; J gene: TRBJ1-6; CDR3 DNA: TGTGCCAGCAGTGATGGCAGGGCGAATTCACCCCTCCACTTT; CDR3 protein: CASSDGRANSPLHF
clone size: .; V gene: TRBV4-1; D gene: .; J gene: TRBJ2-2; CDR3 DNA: TGCGCCAGCAGCCAAGGCCCCCCCGGGACCGGGGAGCTGTTTTTT; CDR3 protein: CASSQGPPGTGELFF
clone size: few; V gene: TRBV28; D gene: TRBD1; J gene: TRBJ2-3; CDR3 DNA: TGTGCCAGCTCCGGGACAGTGAGCACAGATACGCAGTATTTT; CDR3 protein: CASSGTVSTDTQYF
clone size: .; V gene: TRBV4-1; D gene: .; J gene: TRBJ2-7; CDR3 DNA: TGCGCCAGCAGCCAAGGCTCCGCCAGCTCCTACGAGCAGTACTTC; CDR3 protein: CASSQGSASSYEQYF
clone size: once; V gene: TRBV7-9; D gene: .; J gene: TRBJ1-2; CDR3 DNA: TGTGCCAGCAGTTTAGGGCAACCGGGAGTTCAGGGCTACACCTTC; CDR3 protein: CASSLGQPGVQGYTF
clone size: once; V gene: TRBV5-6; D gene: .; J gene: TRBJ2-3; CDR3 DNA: TGTGCCAGCAGCTTGGGACACCCGGTAGATACGCAGTATTTT; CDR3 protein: CASSLGHPVDTQYF
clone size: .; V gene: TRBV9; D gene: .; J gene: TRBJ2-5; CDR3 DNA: TGTGCCAGCAGCGCCCAGACAGTCCCCCAAGAGACCCAGTACTTC; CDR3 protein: CASSAQTVPQETQYF
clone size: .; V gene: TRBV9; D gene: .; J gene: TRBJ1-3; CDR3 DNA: TGTGCCAGCAGCGTTAGCGACGGGCTTTGGAACACCATATATTTT; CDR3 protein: CASSVSDGLWNTIYF
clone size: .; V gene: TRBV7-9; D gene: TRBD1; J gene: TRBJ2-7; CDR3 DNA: TGTGCCAGCAGCTCCGAGATGTACGTCGGGACAGAAGACTACGAGCAGTACTTC; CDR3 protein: CASSSEMYVGTEDYEQYF
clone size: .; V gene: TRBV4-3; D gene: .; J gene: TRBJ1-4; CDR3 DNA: TGCGCCAGCAGCCAGCAAGGGGCAGGGCGTGAAAAACTGTTTTTT; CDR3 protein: CASSQQGAGREKLFF
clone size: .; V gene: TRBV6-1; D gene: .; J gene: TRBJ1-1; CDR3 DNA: TGTGCCAGCAGGAACGAAAAACTACTAGCTTTCTTT; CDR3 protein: CASRNEKLLAFF
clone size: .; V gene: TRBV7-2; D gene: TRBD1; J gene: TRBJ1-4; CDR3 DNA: TGTGCCAGCAGCTTTTCGACAGGGAGTGAAAAACTGTTTTTT; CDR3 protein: CASSFSTGSEKLFF
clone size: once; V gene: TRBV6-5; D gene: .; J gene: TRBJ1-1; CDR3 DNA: TGTGCCAGCAGTTTCCAGTGGCAGGGTCGGACTGAAGCTTTCTTT; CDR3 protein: CASSFQWQGRTEAFF
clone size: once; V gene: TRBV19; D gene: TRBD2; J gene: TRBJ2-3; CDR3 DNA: TGTGCCAGTAGTATAGGCTCGGGACTAGCGGGGCGCACAGATACGCAGTATTTT; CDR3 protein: CASSIGSGLAGRTDTQYF
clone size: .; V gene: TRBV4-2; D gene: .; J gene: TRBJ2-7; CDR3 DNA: TGTGCCAGCAGCCAAGACCTAACAGACTACGAGCAGTACTTC; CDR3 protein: CASSQDLTDYEQYF
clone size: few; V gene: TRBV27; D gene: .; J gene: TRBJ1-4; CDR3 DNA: TGTGCCAGCATTAGGCAGGGTCCAACTAATGAAAAACTGTTTTTT; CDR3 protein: CASIRQGPTNEKLFF
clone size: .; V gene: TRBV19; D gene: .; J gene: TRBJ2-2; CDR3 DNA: TGTGCCAGTAGTATTGACTACCCCGGGGAGCTGTTTTTT; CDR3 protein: CASSIDYPGELFF
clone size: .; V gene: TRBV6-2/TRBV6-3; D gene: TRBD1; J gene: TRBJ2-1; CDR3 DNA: TGTGCCAGCAGTTCTCGATCCGGGACAGTATACAATGAGCAGTTCTTC; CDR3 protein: CASSSRSGTVYNEQFF
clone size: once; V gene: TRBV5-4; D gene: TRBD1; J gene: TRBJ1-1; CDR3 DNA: TGTGCCAGCAGCTCTGGACAGGGAAGGTACATGAACACTGAAGCTTTCTTT; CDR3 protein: CASSSGQGRYMNTEAFF
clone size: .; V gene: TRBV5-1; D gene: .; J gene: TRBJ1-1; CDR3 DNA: TGCGCCAGCAGCTCGACAGGCTGGAACACTGAAGCTTTCTTT; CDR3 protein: CASSSTGWNTEAFF
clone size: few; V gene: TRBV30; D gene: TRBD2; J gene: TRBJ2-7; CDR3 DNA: TGTGCCTCGCTGACTAGCGGTACGTCCTACGAGCAGTACTTC; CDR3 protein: CASLTSGTSYEQYF
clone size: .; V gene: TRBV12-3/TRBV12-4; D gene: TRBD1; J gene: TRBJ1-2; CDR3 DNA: TGTGCCAGCAACTCCGGGACAGGGTATGGCTACACCTTC; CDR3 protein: CASNSGTGYGYTF
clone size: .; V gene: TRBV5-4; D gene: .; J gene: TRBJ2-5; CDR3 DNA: TGTGCCAGCAGCTTGGCCGGGGGTACTAAAGAGACCCAGTACTTC; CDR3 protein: CASSLAGGTKETQYF
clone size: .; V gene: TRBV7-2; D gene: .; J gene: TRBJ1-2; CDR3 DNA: TGTGCCAGCAGCTTAAGTGGGAGCCTCAGCCCTGCTGGCTACACCTTC; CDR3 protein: CASSLSGSLSPAGYTF
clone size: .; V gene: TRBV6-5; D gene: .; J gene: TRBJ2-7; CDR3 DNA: TGTGCCAGCTCACCTGAGAGGTTTGGTGGGTACGAGCAGTACTTC; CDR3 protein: CASSPERFGGYEQYF
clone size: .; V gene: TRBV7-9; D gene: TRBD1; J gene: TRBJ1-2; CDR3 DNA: TGTGCCAGCAGCTTAGGAAAGGACAGGGGGTATGGCTACACCTTC; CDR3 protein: CASSLGKDRGYGYTF
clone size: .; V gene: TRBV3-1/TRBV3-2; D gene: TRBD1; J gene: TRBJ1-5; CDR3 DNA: TGTGCCAGCAGCCAGGGTCAGGGGGCGGGTCAGCCCCAGCATTTT; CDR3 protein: CASSQGQGAGQPQHF
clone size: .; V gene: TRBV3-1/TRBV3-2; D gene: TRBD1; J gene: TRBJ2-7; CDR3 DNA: TGTGCCAGCAGCCAATTGAACAGGGGGGATATTAACTACGAGCAGTACTTC; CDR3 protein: CASSQLNRGDINYEQYF
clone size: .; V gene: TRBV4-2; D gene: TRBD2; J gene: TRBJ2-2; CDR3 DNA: TGTGCCAGCAGCCAAGATAGGGCTCTAGCGGGGTTCACCGGGGAGCTGTTTTTT; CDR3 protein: CASSQDRALAGFTGELFF